Below, 29 T cell receptor beta chains from the same sample are listed, as sequenced in a study of CD8 T cells in Susac syndrome (dated by TCRdb to about 2019). Libraries were prepared through the immunoSEQ multiplex PCR assay. RNA was extracted using the RNeasy kit, and about 0.45 to 1 ug of the RNA was reverse transcribed with random hexamers. Clones were called with MiXCR by TCRdb after fastp trimmed the public reads at Q25, and only in-frame beta chains were retained. Each CDR3 protein gets just one entry, which takes the most common genes and DNA from the rows behind it. For this sample the table gives 95,000 to 150,000 distinct CDR3 sequences, of which around 94% were detected only once. About 0.3% of the sample goes to the ten largest clones. Material for sequencing was CD8+ T cells from PBMCs. These receptor sequences come from a human donor with Susac syndrome.

This chain connects TRBV7-8 to TRBJ2-1, with TRBD2 matching 10 bases. The CDR3 covers 17 residues. Germline loops: CDR1 SGHVS, CDR2 FQNEAQ. V was pared by 1 base and J by 1 base, with 4 bases of the junction left unmatched. The CDR3 DNA is TGTGCCAGCAGCTTAGGAGCTAGCGGGGGTTCCTACAATGAGCAGTTCTTC. It is translated as CASSLGASGGSYNEQFF.

The rearrangement links TRBV6-6 to TRBJ2-1, with D unclear. The ends were cut back, 6 bases at V and 0 bases at J, with 12 bases in the middle. The germline CDR1 and CDR2 sequences are MNHNY and SVGAGI (reference sequence). This CDR3 comprises 15 residues. CDR3 DNA sequence: TGTGCCAGCAGAGACGATATCTCCTCCTACAATGAGCAGTTCTTC. Translation gives CASRDDISSYNEQFF.

The genes are TRBV20-1 and TRBJ2-1; D perhaps matches TRBD2 (5 bases). The V end was cut by 0 bases, the J end by 0 bases, with 12 bases between. The germline CDR1 and CDR2 sequences are DFQATT and SNEGSKA (reference sequence). CDR3 length: 16 residues. The CDR3 loop reads CSARDRTGISYNEQFF. The CDR3, as DNA: TGCAGTGCTAGAGATCGAACCGGGATCTCCTACAATGAGCAGTTCTTC.

This rearrangement joins TRBV13 to TRBJ1-2; D is possibly TRBD1 (5 bases). CDR1 and CDR2 (germline): PRHDT, FYEKMQ (reference sequence). Trimming pared 3 bases from V and 3 bases from J, leaving 14 bases between. CDR3 length equals 15 residues. CDR3 sequence reads: CASSLAGTDHYGYTF. In nucleotides, the CDR3 is TGTGCCAGCAGCTTGGCCGGGACGGACCACTATGGCTACACCTTC.

This chain connects TRBV15 to TRBJ1-2; D is unclear. Trimming removed 0 bases at V and 7 bases at J, with 9 bases between. The CDR3 runs 13 residues. The V gene's germline CDR1 is LNHNV and CDR2 YYDKDF (reference sequence). CDR3 region: CATSRDLSPGYTF. CDR3 nucleotides: TGTGCCACCAGCAGAGACCTGAGCCCTGGCTACACCTTC. Full variable domain (rest looked up from reference TRBV15 and TRBJ1-2): DAMVIQNPRYQVTQFGKPVTLSCSQTLNHNVMYWYQQKSSQAPKLLFHYYDKDFNNEADTPDNFQSRRPNTSFCFLDIRSPGLGDTAMYLCATSRDLSPGYTFGSGTRLTVV.

The chain recombines TRBV27 with TRBJ2-3, with unresolved D. The ends were cut back, 3 bases at V and 10 bases at J, with 14 bases in the middle. CDR1 and CDR2 (germline): MNHEY, SMNVEV (reference sequence). CDR3 length: 13 amino acids. CDR3 DNA: TGTGCCAGCAGTTTGAACCCGACGGGCTCGCAGTATTTT. The encoded protein is CASSLNPTGSQYF.

This chain connects TRBV4-1 to TRBJ2-1; 7 bases match TRBD1. CDR1 and CDR2 from the germline V gene are MGHRA and YSYEKL. With 4 bases clipped from V and 10 bases from J, the junction kept 4 bases outside the gene matches. This CDR3 contains 12 residues. The CDR3 DNA sequence: TGCGCCAGCAGCCCCCAGGGGGTGGAGCAGTTCTTC. Its protein product is CASSPQGVEQFF.

The chain uses TRBV30 and TRBJ1-1; D is ambiguous. V was clipped by 3 bases and J by 1 base, with 3 bases between them. Germline CDR1 is GTSNPN and CDR2 is SVGIG (reference sequence). The length of the CDR3 is 11 residues. This chain's CDR3 is CAWSRNTEAFF. The CDR3 DNA sequence: TGTGCCTGGAGCAGGAACACTGAAGCTTTCTTT.

The chain recombines TRBV29-1 with TRBJ2-3, with 7 bases lining up with TRBD1. The V gene end was trimmed by 0 bases and the J gene end by 3 bases; junction bases not matched to a gene: 6. CDR1 and CDR2 from the germline V gene are SQVTM and ANQGSEA. The CDR3 sequence is 15 residues long. The CDR3 loop is CSVEERGQTTDTQYF. The CDR3 bases are TGCAGCGTTGAAGAGAGGGGACAGACAACAGATACGCAGTATTTT.

This clonotype appeared many times. V gene TRBV3-1 combines with J gene TRBJ1-1; D remains unclear. The germline V gene encodes CDR1 LGHDT and CDR2 YNNKEL (reference sequence). V lost 6 bases to trimming and J lost 0 bases, with 8 bases between them. The CDR3 is made up of 13 amino acids. This chain's CDR3 is CASSFEVNTEAFF. The CDR3 bases are TGTGCCAGCAGTTTCGAGGTGAACACTGAAGCTTTCTTT. The whole variable domain, filled in from reference TRBV3-1 and TRBJ1-1, reads DTAVSQTPKYLVTQMGNDKSIKCEQNLGHDTMYWYKQDSKKFLKIMFSYNNKELIINETVPNRFSPKSPDKAHLNLHINSLELGDSAVYFCASSFEVNTEAFFGQGTRLTVV.

The chain employs TRBV12-3 or TRBV12-4 and TRBJ2-1, with D maybe TRBD1 (5 bases). Trimming pared 6 bases from V and 8 bases from J, leaving 20 bases between. The CDR3 totals 15 residues. The CDR3 DNA reads as TGTGCCAGCAGCTCTTTAGGGGTATCCGACGATGAGCAGTTCTTC. This sequence encodes CASSSLGVSDDEQFF.

V gene TRBV20-1 combines with J gene TRBJ2-7; 11 bases are shared with TRBD2. Germline CDR1 is DFQATT and CDR2 is SNEGSKA (reference sequence). The trim removed 0 bases at V and 3 bases at J, leaving 1 base unmatched. This CDR3 is 14 amino acids long. CDR3 in DNA: TGCAGTGCTAGAGATGGGACTAGCGGCTACGAGCAGTACTTC. Residues: CSARDGTSGYEQYF.

The chain couples TRBV4-2 to TRBJ2-6, with 14 positions matching TRBD2. The CDR3 length is 18 residues. Per germline, CDR1 LGHNA and CDR2 YNFKEQ. After removal of 2 bases from V and 2 bases from J, the junction contained 2 bases not matched to a gene. Here the CDR3 reads CASSQPTSGGAGANVLTF. The DNA for the CDR3 is TGTGCCAGCAGCCAACCGACTAGCGGGGGGGCTGGGGCCAACGTCCTGACTTTC.

This chain uses TRBV14 with TRBJ2-7; no firm D call. V lost 0 bases to trimming and J lost 3 bases, with 9 bases between them. The germline CDR1 and CDR2 sequences are SGHDN and FVKESK. This CDR3 region has 14 residues. CDR3 region: CASSQDLQVYEQYF. CDR3 in DNA: TGTGCCAGCAGCCAAGATTTGCAGGTCTACGAGCAGTACTTC.

This clonotype was seen only a few times. The V and J genes are TRBV7-3 and TRBJ2-7; D gene ambiguous. V lost 5 bases and J 6 bases, leaving 8 bases between the germline ends. Germline V gives CDR1 SGHTA, CDR2 FQGTGA. This CDR3 has 11 amino acids. This CDR3 reads CASSLNVEQYF. In DNA form, the CDR3 reads TGTGCCAGCAGCCTCAATGTCGAGCAGTACTTC.

The chain uses TRBV19 and TRBJ2-7; 9 bases are a match to TRBD2. Germline CDR1 LNHDA, CDR2 SQIVND (reference sequence). V lost 6 bases, J lost 2 bases, and 8 bases stayed unmatched. The CDR3 runs 15 residues. The CDR3 loop reads CASSGSGLATYEQYF. The DNA of the CDR3 is TGTGCCAGTAGCGGGTCGGGACTAGCCACCTACGAGCAGTACTTC.

This clonotype was recorded only once. The chain couples TRBV12-3 or TRBV12-4 to TRBJ1-5; the D gene is possibly TRBD1 (6 bases). CDR3 length: 16 residues. The germline V and J ends were trimmed by 8 bases and 0 bases, with 17 bases remaining between them. CDR3 protein: CASLDGGPYSNQPQHF. In DNA, the CDR3 is TGTGCCAGCCTGGATGGGGGCCCCTATAGCAATCAGCCCCAGCATTTT.

V and J are TRBV7-8 and TRBJ2-2; no definite D call. CDR3 size: 13 residues. The V gene lost 8 bases and the J gene lost 5 bases, with 12 bases spanning the gap. Germline CDR1 and CDR2: SGHVS and FQNEAQ. CDR3 nucleotides: TGTGCCAGCGTGCCCGGCGGTACCGGGGAGCTGTTTTTT. This gives the protein CASVPGGTGELFF.

The CDR3 region has the DNA TGTGCCAGCAGTTACCGGGGGACAGGGGTGGGCTACACCTTC. As protein: CASSYRGTGVGYTF. The V call is TRBV13, the J call TRBJ1-2; 10 positions agree with TRBD1. The CDR3 length is 14 residues. CDR1 is PRHDT, CDR2 FYEKMQ, per germline (reference sequence). J lost 8 bases, V lost 6 bases, and 9 bases had no gene match.

This chain connects TRBV9 to TRBJ2-7; D gene ambiguous. V was cut by 3 bases and J by 2 bases, with 9 bases left in between. The CDR3 has 13 residues. Germline loops: CDR1 SGDLS, CDR2 YYNGEE. The CDR3 loop is CASSGGVPYEQYF. CDR3 in DNA: TGTGCCAGCAGCGGTGGGGTCCCCTACGAGCAGTACTTC.

The V call is TRBV5-1, the J call TRBJ2-7, with D uncertain. V was trimmed by 0 bases and J by 2 bases, leaving 9 bases between them. Germline CDR1 and CDR2: SGHRS and YFSETQ. This CDR3 spans 14 amino acids. CDR3 residues: CASSLVREAYEQYF. CDR3 bases: TGCGCCAGCAGCTTGGTTCGAGAGGCCTACGAGCAGTACTTC.

CDR3 protein: CASSVGGSTGELFF. The CDR3 DNA sequence: TGTGCCAGCAGCGTAGGGGGGAGCACCGGGGAGCTGTTTTTT. The rearrangement links TRBV9 to TRBJ2-2, with D perhaps matching TRBD1 or TRBD2 (5 bases each). Trimming shortened V by 0 bases and J by 4 bases, and 7 bases separated the two germline ends. The V gene's germline CDR1 is SGDLS and CDR2 YYNGEE. This CDR3 contains 14 residues.

The rearrangement uses TRBV4-1 and TRBJ2-7, with D tentatively TRBD2 (6 bases). The CDR3 runs to 15 residues. CDR1 and CDR2 from the germline V gene are MGHRA and YSYEKL. Trimming left V 1 base short and J 2 bases short, with 12 bases between. CDR3 DNA: TGCGCCAGCAGCCAAGTGGGGGGAAGTACCTACGAGCAGTACTTC. As protein: CASSQVGGSTYEQYF.

The chain is built from TRBV20-1 and TRBJ2-7; D ambiguous. The CDR3 is 12 residues long. Germline V gives CDR1 DFQATT, CDR2 SNEGSKA (reference sequence). V gave up 5 bases and J gave up 1 base, with 9 bases separating them. The CDR3 loop reads CSALPLSYEQYF. Written as DNA, the CDR3 is TGCAGTGCTCTCCCTCTATCCTACGAGCAGTACTTC.

V is TRBV7-9 and J is TRBJ2-1; D uncertain. Germline lookup yields CDR1 SEHNR and CDR2 FQNEAQ (reference sequence). With 2 bases removed from V and 0 bases from J, the gap between germline ends came to 8 bases. The length of the CDR3 is 15 residues. CDR3 in DNA: TGTGCCAGCAGCTTACAATCCCCCTCCTACAATGAGCAGTTCTTC. Translation: CASSLQSPSYNEQFF.

This clonotype was observed once. The V gene is TRBV29-1, the J gene TRBJ2-2, with TRBD1 matching over 12 bases. The V gene end was trimmed by 4 bases and the J gene end by 6 bases; junction bases not matched to a gene: 9. The CDR3 extends over 16 amino acids. Germline CDR1 is SQVTM and CDR2 is ANQGSEA. The CDR3 is CSVARAGQGAAGELFF. The CDR3 DNA reads TGCAGCGTTGCACGCGCGGGACAGGGGGCTGCCGGGGAGCTGTTTTTT.

A note on this clonotype: This likely comes from a read error, as the CDR3 has no conserved phenylalanine or tryptophan at its end. No DNA is shown, since the ends of the CDR3 on it are uncertain; the CDR3 is the one TCRdb lists. This chain links TRBV4-1 with TRBJ1-2. The CDR3 length equals 14 residues, ends included. Germline lookup yields CDR1 MGHRA and CDR2 YSYEKL. CDR3 sequence: CASSQDTGVAPAGV.

The chain uses TRBV19 and TRBJ1-1; 7 nucleotides align to TRBD1. V shed 8 bases, J shed 6 bases, and the junction held 0 bases outside the gene matches. CDR1 and CDR2 from the germline V gene are LNHDA and SQIVND (reference sequence). The CDR3 sequence is 10 residues long. The CDR3 loop is CASGQAEAFF. CDR3 DNA sequence: TGTGCCAGTGGACAGGCTGAAGCTTTCTTT.

This chain joins TRBV30 and TRBJ2-7; 7 bases line up with TRBD1. After removal of 1 base from V and 5 bases from J, the junction contained 8 bases not matched to a gene. Germline lookup yields CDR1 GTSNPN and CDR2 SVGIG (reference sequence). The CDR3 has 14 amino acids. The CDR3 loop reads CAWSAEGGRNEQYF. CDR3 nucleotide sequence: TGTGCCTGGAGTGCAGAAGGGGGCAGGAACGAGCAGTACTTC.